This T cell receptor beta chain was identified during a study of shared clonotypes between healthy human individuals. CD45RO-negative, CCR7-positively selected cells formed the naive CD8 fraction, excluding terminally differentiated effector memory CD45RA+ cells. Trimming pared 5 bases from V and 1 base from J, leaving 14 bases between. This CDR3 has 15 residues. From germline, CDR1 is PRHDT and CDR2 FYEKMQ (reference sequence). This table comes from immunoSEQ multiplex PCR, and its TCRdb copy is limited to in-frame clones, with some not included. The sample has just over 2,000,000 clones; roughly 94% are singletons.

The sequence was obtained from a man between 18 and 29 years old in good health. V usage is TRBV13 and J usage is TRBJ1-1; D ambiguous. Sequenced: naive CD8+ T cells sorted from blood. CDR3 residues: CASSPLREGNTEAFF. CDR3 sequence (DNA): TGTGCCAGCAGCCCCCTTCGGGAGGGGAACACTGAAGCTTTCTTT.